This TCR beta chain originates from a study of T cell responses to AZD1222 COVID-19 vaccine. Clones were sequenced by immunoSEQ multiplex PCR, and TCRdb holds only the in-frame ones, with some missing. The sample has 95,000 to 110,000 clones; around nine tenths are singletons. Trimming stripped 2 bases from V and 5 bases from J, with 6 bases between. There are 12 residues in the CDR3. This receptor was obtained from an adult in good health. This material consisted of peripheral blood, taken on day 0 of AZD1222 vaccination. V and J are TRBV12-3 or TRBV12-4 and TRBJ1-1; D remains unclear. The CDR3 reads CASSLRVTEAFF. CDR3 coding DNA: TGTGCCAGCAGTTTACGTGTGACTGAAGCTTTCTTT.